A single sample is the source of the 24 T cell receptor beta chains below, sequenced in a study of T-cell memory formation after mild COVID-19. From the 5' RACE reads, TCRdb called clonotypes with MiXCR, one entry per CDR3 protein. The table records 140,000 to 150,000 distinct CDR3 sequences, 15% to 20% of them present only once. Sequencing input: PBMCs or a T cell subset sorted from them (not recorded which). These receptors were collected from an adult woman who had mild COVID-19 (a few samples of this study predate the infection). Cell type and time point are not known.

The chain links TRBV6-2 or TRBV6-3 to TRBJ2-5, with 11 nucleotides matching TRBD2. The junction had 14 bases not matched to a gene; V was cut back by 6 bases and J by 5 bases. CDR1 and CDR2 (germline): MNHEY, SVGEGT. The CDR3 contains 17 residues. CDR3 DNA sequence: TGTGCCAGCAGAACCGGGACTAGCGGACAGGTGTGGGAGACCCAGTACTTC. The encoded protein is CASRTGTSGQVWETQYF.

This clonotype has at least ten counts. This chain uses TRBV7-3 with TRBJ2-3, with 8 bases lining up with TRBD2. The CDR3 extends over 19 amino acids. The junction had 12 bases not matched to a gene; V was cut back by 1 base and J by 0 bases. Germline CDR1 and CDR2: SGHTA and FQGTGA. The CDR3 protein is CASSLNPVGSGTSTDTQYF. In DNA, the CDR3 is TGTGCCAGCAGCTTAAACCCCGTGGGTAGCGGGACTAGCACAGATACGCAGTATTTT.

CDR3 amino acids: CASSERTGAAKNIQYF. For the CDR3, the DNA is TGTGCCAGCAGTGAAAGGACAGGGGCGGCCAAAAACATTCAGTACTTC. The chain uses TRBV6-5 and TRBJ2-4, with 9 bases aligning to TRBD1. This CDR3 comprises 16 residues. Trimming took 5 bases from V and 1 from J; bases not matched to a gene: 6. In germline, CDR1 is MNHEY, CDR2 SVGAGI.

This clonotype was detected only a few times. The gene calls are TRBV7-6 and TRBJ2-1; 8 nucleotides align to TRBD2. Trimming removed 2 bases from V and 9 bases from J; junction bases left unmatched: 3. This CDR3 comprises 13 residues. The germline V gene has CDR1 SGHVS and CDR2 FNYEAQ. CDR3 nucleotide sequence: TGTGCCAGCAGCTTACCGGGACTAGGTGAGCAGTTCTTC. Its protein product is CASSLPGLGEQFF.

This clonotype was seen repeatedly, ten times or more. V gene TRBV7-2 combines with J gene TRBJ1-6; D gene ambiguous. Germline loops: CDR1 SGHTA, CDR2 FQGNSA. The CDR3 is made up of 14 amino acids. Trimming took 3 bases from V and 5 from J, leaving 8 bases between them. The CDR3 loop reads CASSFQSNNSPLHF. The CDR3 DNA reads TGTGCCAGCAGCTTCCAGTCTAATAATTCACCCCTCCACTTT.

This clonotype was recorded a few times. The CDR3 region is CASSSQWTSGRGNEQFF. CDR3 nucleotide sequence: TGTGCCAGCAGCTCCCAATGGACTAGCGGGAGAGGGAATGAGCAGTTCTTC. The gene calls are TRBV11-3 and TRBJ2-1; 13 bases map to TRBD2. The trim removed 4 bases at V and 7 bases at J, leaving 10 bases unmatched. Germline values: CDR1 SGHNT, CDR2 YENEEA. CDR3 size: 17 residues.

CDR3 bases: TGTGCCAGCAGCGTAGGCCCACTAGTCCGGACTAGCGGGGCCCTGAGCTCCTACAATGAGCAGTTCTTC. The encoded protein is CASSVGPLVRTSGALSSYNEQFF. V is TRBV9 and J is TRBJ2-1; TRBD2 matches at 12 bases. The CDR3 is 23 residues long. Trimming cost V 0 bases and J 0 bases; bases outside gene matches: 19. Per the germline V gene, CDR1 is SGDLS and CDR2 is YYNGEE.

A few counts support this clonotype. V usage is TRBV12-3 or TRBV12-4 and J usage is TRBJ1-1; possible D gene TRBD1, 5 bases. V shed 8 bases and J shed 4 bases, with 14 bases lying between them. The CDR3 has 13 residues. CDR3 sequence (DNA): TGTGCCAGCGGGTTGGGGGGACCCACTGAAGCTTTCTTT. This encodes CASGLGGPTEAFF.

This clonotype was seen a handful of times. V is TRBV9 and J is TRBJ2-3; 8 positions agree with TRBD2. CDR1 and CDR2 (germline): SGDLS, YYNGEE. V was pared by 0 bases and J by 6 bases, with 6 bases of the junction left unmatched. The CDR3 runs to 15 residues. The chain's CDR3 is CASSVGSGGRDTQYF. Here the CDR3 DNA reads TGTGCCAGCAGCGTAGGCAGCGGGGGACGTGATACGCAGTATTTT.

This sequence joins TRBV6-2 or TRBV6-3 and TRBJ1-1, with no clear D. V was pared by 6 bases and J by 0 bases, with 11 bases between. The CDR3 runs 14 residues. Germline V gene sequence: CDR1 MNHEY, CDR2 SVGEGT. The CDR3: CASSSGGLNTEAFF. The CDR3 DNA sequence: TGTGCCAGCAGCTCGGGAGGTTTGAACACTGAAGCTTTCTTT.

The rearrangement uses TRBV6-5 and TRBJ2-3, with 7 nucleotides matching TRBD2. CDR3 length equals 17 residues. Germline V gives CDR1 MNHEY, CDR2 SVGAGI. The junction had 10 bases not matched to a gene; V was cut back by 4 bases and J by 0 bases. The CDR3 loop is CASSSNSLAASTDTQYF. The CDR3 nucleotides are TGTGCCAGCAGTTCCAACTCCCTAGCGGCTAGCACAGATACGCAGTATTTT.

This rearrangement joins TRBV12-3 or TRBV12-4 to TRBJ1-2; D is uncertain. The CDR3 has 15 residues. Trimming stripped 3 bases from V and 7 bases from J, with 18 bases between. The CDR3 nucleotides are TGTGCCAGCAGTTTCAATAGTAAAGGGTGGTTTGGCTACACCTTC. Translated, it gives CASSFNSKGWFGYTF.

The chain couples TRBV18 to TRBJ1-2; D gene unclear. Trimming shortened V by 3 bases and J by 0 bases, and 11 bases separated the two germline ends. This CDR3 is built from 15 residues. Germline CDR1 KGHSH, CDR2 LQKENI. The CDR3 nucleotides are TGTGCCAGCTCACCTACAGCGCTCTCTAACTATGGCTACACCTTC. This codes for CASSPTALSNYGYTF.

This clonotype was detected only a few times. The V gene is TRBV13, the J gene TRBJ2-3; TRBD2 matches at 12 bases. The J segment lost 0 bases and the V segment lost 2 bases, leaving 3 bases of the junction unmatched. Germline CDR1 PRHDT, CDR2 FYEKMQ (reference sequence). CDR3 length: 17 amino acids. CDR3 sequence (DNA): TGTGCCAGCAGCTTACGGACTAGCGGGACTAGCACAGATACGCAGTATTTT. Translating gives CASSLRTSGTSTDTQYF.

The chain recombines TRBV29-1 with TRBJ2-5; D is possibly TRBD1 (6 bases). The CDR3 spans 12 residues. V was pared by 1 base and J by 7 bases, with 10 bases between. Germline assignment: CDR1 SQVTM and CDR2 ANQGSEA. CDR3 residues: CSVEAGAATQYF. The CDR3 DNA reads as TGCAGCGTTGAAGCAGGGGCCGCGACCCAGTACTTC.

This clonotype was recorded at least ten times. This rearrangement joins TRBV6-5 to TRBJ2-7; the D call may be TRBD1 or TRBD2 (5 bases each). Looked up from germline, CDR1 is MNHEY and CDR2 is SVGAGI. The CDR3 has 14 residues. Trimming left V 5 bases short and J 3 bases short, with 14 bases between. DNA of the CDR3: TGTGCCAGCAGTGCCCGGGACGGAGGCTACGAGCAGTACTTC. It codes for CASSARDGGYEQYF.

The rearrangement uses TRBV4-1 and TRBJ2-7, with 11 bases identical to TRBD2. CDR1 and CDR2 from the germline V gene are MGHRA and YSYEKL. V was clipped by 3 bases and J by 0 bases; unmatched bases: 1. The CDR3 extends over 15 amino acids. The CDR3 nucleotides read TGCGCCAGCAGCCATCTAGCGGGGGGCTCCTACGAGCAGTACTTC. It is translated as CASSHLAGGSYEQYF.

CDR3 sequence (DNA): TGTGCCAGCAGCTTAGTCCCGGAGTACGAGCAGTACTTC. Translating it yields CASSLVPEYEQYF. The chain recombines TRBV7-9 with TRBJ2-7, with D unresolved. Germline V gene sequence: CDR1 SEHNR, CDR2 FQNEAQ (reference sequence). This CDR3 contains 13 residues. V lost 1 base, J lost 4 bases, and 8 bases lay in between.

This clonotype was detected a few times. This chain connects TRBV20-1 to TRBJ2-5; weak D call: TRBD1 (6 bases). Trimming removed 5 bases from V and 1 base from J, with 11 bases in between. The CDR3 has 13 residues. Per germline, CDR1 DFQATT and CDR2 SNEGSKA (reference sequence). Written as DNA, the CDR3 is TGCAGTGCTGGAGCAGGGGTCCAAGAGACCCAGTACTTC. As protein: CSAGAGVQETQYF.

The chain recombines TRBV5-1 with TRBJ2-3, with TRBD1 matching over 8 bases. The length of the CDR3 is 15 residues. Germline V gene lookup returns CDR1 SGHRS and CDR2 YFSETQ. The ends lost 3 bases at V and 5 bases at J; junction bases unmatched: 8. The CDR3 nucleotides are TGCGCCAGCAGCTCGACAGGGGCCCAAGGAGATACGCAGTATTTT. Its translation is CASSSTGAQGDTQYF.

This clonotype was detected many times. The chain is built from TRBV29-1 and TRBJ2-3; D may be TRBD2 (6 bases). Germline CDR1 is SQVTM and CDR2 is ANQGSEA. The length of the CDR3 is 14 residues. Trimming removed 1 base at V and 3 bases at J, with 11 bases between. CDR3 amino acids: CSVEGSGATDTQYF. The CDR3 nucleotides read TGCAGCGTTGAAGGTAGCGGCGCAACAGATACGCAGTATTTT.

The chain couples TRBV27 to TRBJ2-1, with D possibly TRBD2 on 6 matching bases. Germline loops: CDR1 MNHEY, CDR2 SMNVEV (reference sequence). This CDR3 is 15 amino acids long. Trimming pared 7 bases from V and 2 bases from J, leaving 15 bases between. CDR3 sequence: CASTPLAATYNEQFF. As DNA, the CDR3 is TGTGCCAGCACGCCCTTAGCGGCGACCTACAATGAGCAGTTCTTC.

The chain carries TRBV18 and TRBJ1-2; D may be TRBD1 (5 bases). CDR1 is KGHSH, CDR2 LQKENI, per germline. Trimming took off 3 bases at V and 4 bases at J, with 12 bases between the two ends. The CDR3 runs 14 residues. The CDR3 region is CASSPNGGGYGYTF. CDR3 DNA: TGTGCCAGCTCACCCAACGGGGGAGGCTATGGCTACACCTTC.

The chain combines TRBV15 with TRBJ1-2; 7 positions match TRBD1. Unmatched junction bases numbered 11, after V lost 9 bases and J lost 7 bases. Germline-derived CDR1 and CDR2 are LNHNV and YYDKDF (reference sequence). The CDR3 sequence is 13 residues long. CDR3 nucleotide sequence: TGTGCCACGGAAAAGGGGGCTGGGGGTGGCTACACCTTC. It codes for CATEKGAGGGYTF.